Below are 22 T cell receptor beta chains sequenced from a single sample in a study of blood T cell repertoires in COVID-19. Sequencing was performed with immunoSEQ multiplex PCR; in TCRdb, only in-frame clones are kept and a portion is missing. The sample gives 150,000 or so clones, approximately 90% of which show up once; roughly 4% is in the top ten. Sequencing was performed on PBMCs or T cells enriched from blood (not recorded which). Every receptor here comes from a middle-aged woman who had been exposed to COVID-19.

This chain connects TRBV7-9 to TRBJ1-1; D gene unclear. From germline, CDR1 is SEHNR and CDR2 FQNEAQ (reference sequence). The CDR3 runs 15 residues. V was clipped by 2 bases and J by 4 bases, with 14 bases between them. CDR3 nucleotides: TGTGCCAGCAGCTTAAGGCGGCAGGCGGGCACTGAAGCTTTCTTT. This codes for CASSLRRQAGTEAFF.

The chain uses TRBV11-3 and TRBJ2-3, with TRBD2 matching 9 bases. The CDR3 totals 15 residues. Germline V gene sequence: CDR1 SGHNT, CDR2 YENEEA. The V gene end was trimmed by 3 bases and the J gene end by 8 bases; junction bases not matched to a gene: 9. The CDR3 bases are TGTGCCAGCAGCTTTTATAGCGGGGGTAGAGGTACGCAGTATTTT. It yields the protein CASSFYSGGRGTQYF. Full variable domain (remainder filled in from reference TRBV11-3 and TRBJ2-3): EAGVVQSPRYKIIEKKQPVAFWCNPISGHNTLYWYLQNLGQGPELLIRYENEEAVDDSQLPKDRFSAERLKGVDSTLKIQPAELGDSAVYLCASSFYSGGRGTQYFGPGTRLTVL.

The chain is built from TRBV4-1 and TRBJ1-4; D gene uncertain. Germline V CDR1 and CDR2: MGHRA, YSYEKL. Trimming removed 4 bases at V and 8 bases at J, with 20 bases between. The CDR3 loop spans 16 amino acids. CDR3 sequence reads: CASSPDPGMMGEKLFF. The CDR3 nucleotides read TGCGCCAGCAGCCCTGACCCGGGGATGATGGGGGAAAAACTGTTTTTT.

This clone was seen a handful of times. The rearrangement joins TRBV27 to TRBJ1-2, with 7 positions matching TRBD1. CDR1 MNHEY and CDR2 SMNVEV come from the germline V gene (reference sequence). This CDR3 is built from 13 residues. With 5 bases clipped from V and 8 bases from J, the junction kept 8 bases outside the gene matches. The CDR3 sequence: CASSRGQDQGYTF. The CDR3 nucleotides read TGTGCCAGCAGTCGAGGACAGGATCAAGGCTACACCTTC.

The J gene is TRBJ2-1, the V gene TRBV21-1; the table's D call, TRBD2, was not checked against the DNA. TRBV21-1 represents a pseudogene. The length of the CDR3 is 20 residues. This chain's CDR3 is CASSKVAGGPDIIAYNEQFF. In DNA, the CDR3 is TGTGCCAGCAGCAAAGTGGCGGGGGGGCCCGACATCATAGCGTACAATGAGCAGTTCTTC.

This rearrangement joins TRBV5-1 to TRBJ2-3; D perhaps matches TRBD2 (6 bases). The CDR3 extends over 13 amino acids. Trimming pared 3 bases from V and 6 bases from J, leaving 11 bases between. The germline V gene has CDR1 SGHRS and CDR2 YFSETQ. DNA for the CDR3: TGCGCCAGCAGCTCCCCCGGGACTGATACGCAGTATTTT. This encodes CASSSPGTDTQYF. The full variable domain, its missing parts supplied by reference TRBV5-1 and TRBJ2-3, is KAGVTQTPRYLIKTRGQQVTLSCSPISGHRSVSWYQQTPGQGLQFLFEYFSETQRNKGNFPGRFSGRQFSNSRSEMNVSTLELGDSALYLCASSSPGTDTQYFGPGTRLTVL.

The chain's CDR3 is CASSERNRHEKLFF. CDR3 bases: TGTGCCAGCAGTGAAAGGAACAGGCACGAAAAACTGTTTTTT. V and J are TRBV2 and TRBJ1-4; tentative D call: TRBD1 (5 bases). In germline, CDR1 is SNHLY, CDR2 FYNNEI. The CDR3 loop spans 14 amino acids. The V end was cut by 2 bases, the J end by 8 bases, with 12 bases between.

This rearrangement joins TRBV29-1 to TRBJ1-4, with a weak D call TRBD1 (6 bases). The ends were cut back, 1 base at V and 4 bases at J, with 10 bases in the middle. Germline lookup yields CDR1 SQVTM and CDR2 ANQGSEA. The CDR3 has 14 amino acids. This CDR3 reads CSVEGPGDNEKLFF. The CDR3 nucleotides are TGCAGCGTTGAAGGTCCAGGGGATAATGAAAAACTGTTTTTT.

V usage is TRBV4-3 and J usage is TRBJ1-5; 8 positions match TRBD1. The CDR3 length is 15 residues. Trimming removed 0 bases from V and 6 bases from J; junction bases left unmatched: 4. Germline assignment: CDR1 LGHNA and CDR2 YSLEER. Written as DNA, the CDR3 is TGCGCCAGCAGCCAAGAGAGAGGACAGGGTCAGCCCCAGCATTTT. Translation: CASSQERGQGQPQHF.

This chain links TRBV10-1 with TRBJ2-3; TRBD2 is a possible D gene (5 bases). This CDR3 contains 13 residues. Trimming removed 2 bases at V and 3 bases at J, with 6 bases between. Looked up from germline, CDR1 is WNHNN and CDR2 is SYGVQD (reference sequence). CDR3 region: CASSEGSTDTQYF. The DNA for the CDR3 is TGCGCCAGCAGTGAGGGGAGTACAGATACGCAGTATTTT.

The chain is built from TRBV6-5 and TRBJ1-1, with TRBD1 as a possible D gene (6 bases). Germline assignment: CDR1 MNHEY and CDR2 SVGAGI. The CDR3 is made up of 14 amino acids. Trimming took off 5 bases at V and 3 bases at J, with 13 bases between the two ends. The DNA of the CDR3 is TGTGCCAGCAGTACAGGGTATGGTGACACTGAAGCTTTCTTT. Its translation is CASSTGYGDTEAFF.

The sample holds a few counts of this clone. V gene TRBV15 combines with J gene TRBJ1-5; possible D gene TRBD1, 6 bases. CDR3 length equals 16 residues. Germline V gene lookup returns CDR1 LNHNV and CDR2 YYDKDF (reference sequence). The V and J ends lost 0 bases and 4 bases respectively, with 13 bases between them. CDR3 nucleotide sequence: TGTGCCACCAGCAGAGATTGGATGCAGGGGAATCAGCCCCAGCATTTT. Translation: CATSRDWMQGNQPQHF.

The chain carries TRBV27 and TRBJ2-7; TRBD2 is a possible D gene (5 bases). The CDR3 has 11 amino acids. V lost 10 bases to trimming and J lost 6 bases, with 13 bases between them. The germline gives CDR1 MNHEY, CDR2 SMNVEV (reference sequence). The CDR3 spells CAIKRGFEQYF. CDR3 coding DNA: TGTGCCATCAAAAGAGGGTTCGAGCAGTACTTC.

The rearrangement links TRBV9 to TRBJ2-5; TRBD2 matches 8 bases. V trimming: 0 bases; J trimming: 5 bases; junction bases outside the gene matches: 3. The CDR3 extends over 14 amino acids. Germline V gives CDR1 SGDLS, CDR2 YYNGEE. In DNA, the CDR3 is TGTGCCAGCAGCGTAGGGACTAGCTTCGAGACCCAGTACTTC. The encoded protein is CASSVGTSFETQYF.

The rearrangement uses TRBV28 and TRBJ2-7; 7 positions agree with TRBD2. CDR3 length: 11 amino acids. Trimming took 10 bases from V and 9 from J; bases not matched to a gene: 9. Germline V gene lookup returns CDR1 MDHEN and CDR2 SYDVKM. The CDR3 is CATNGRGMQYF. The CDR3 DNA is TGTGCCACTAATGGGAGGGGCATGCAGTACTTC.

The chain recombines TRBV19 with TRBJ1-2; 8 nucleotides align to TRBD1. This CDR3 is 14 amino acids long. J lost 6 bases, V lost 9 bases, and 12 bases had no gene match. In germline, CDR1 is LNHDA, CDR2 SQIVND (reference sequence). The CDR3 region has the DNA TGTGCCAGCCGCGGGACAGGTAGTTTCGATGGCTACACCTTC. Encoded protein: CASRGTGSFDGYTF.

In this sample, this clone turned up once. The chain couples TRBV11-3 to TRBJ2-1, with 7 bases that match TRBD1. CDR1 and CDR2 (germline): SGHNT, YENEEA. V lost 3 bases, J lost 9 bases, and 8 bases stayed unmatched. This CDR3 is 14 amino acids long. The chain's CDR3 is CASSLKNDRVEQFF. The CDR3 nucleotides read TGTGCCAGCAGCTTGAAGAACGACAGGGTTGAGCAGTTCTTC.

J is TRBJ1-5 and V is TRBV5-1; D ambiguous. This CDR3 spans 13 amino acids. Germline assignment: CDR1 SGHRS and CDR2 YFSETQ. The V end was cut by 4 bases, the J end by 8 bases, with 13 bases between. The CDR3 DNA sequence: TGCGCCAGCAGCGTTGGCGGCGGAGAGCCCCAGCATTTT. Translation: CASSVGGGEPQHF.

The V call is TRBV7-3, the J call TRBJ2-7, with TRBD2 as a possible D gene (6 bases). The V end lost 2 bases, the J end lost 6 bases, and 14 bases lay between the germline ends. The CDR3 is 14 amino acids. Germline assignment: CDR1 SGHTA and CDR2 FQGTGA. CDR3 sequence: CASSLSRETSEQYF. CDR3 DNA: TGTGCCAGCAGCTTATCGAGGGAGACTAGCGAGCAGTACTTC.

The chain has TRBV25-1 and TRBJ2-3, with 8 bases that match TRBD1. CDR1 and CDR2 from the germline V gene are MGHDK and SYGVNS. The ends lost 3 bases at V and 0 bases at J; junction bases unmatched: 2. The CDR3 length is 15 residues. In DNA form, the CDR3 reads TGTGCCAGCAGTGATGACAGGGGTAGCACAGATACGCAGTATTTT. Its protein is CASSDDRGSTDTQYF.

V usage is TRBV4-1 and J usage is TRBJ2-7, with D perhaps matching TRBD2 (6 bases). Germline assignment: CDR1 MGHRA and CDR2 YSYEKL. V lost 4 bases and J 4 bases, leaving 8 bases between the germline ends. CDR3 size: 12 residues. The DNA for the CDR3 is TGCGCCAGCAGCCGTAGCGGATACGAGCAGTACTTC. It yields the protein CASSRSGYEQYF.

The rearrangement joins TRBV4-3 to TRBJ1-1, with 7 bases matching TRBD1. V lost 0 bases to trimming and J lost 7 bases; unmatched junction nucleotides: 11. The CDR3 has 16 residues. CDR1 and CDR2 from the germline V gene are LGHNA and YSLEER. CDR3 nucleotides: TGCGCCAGCAGCCAAGAAGCTGGGACAGAAGTCTTTGAAGCTTTCTTT. Its protein is CASSQEAGTEVFEAFF.